This T cell receptor (beta chain) was recorded in a study of cytomegalovirus exposure and HLA in healthy donors. Whole-study findings and limits: An analysis that was carried out later associated about 17,000 TCR beta sequences with HLA alleles at 0.05 false discovery rate.

Donors in the study were healthy people who gave bone marrow. The germline CDR1 and CDR2 sequences are MGHDK and SYGVNS. The V end was cut by 6 bases, the J end by 8 bases, with 14 bases between. There are 14 residues in the CDR3. In regard to this clone: Its target is unknown.

PCR was performed using 60 Vbeta and 13 Jbeta primers. Assay used: immunoSEQ multiplex PCR; TCRdb lists only in-frame clones, some missing. The sample lists approximately 90,000 clones; around four fifths were seen once. The sequence derives from a woman in her thirties or forties in good health and CMV-seronegative. This rearrangement joins TRBV25-1 to TRBJ1-6; TRBD1 might be the D (5 bases). Input material: PBMCs. CDR3 DNA: TGTGCCAGCAGCTCCCAGGGATTTTATTCACCCCTCCACTTT. Its protein product is CASSSQGFYSPLHF.